The entry below describes one TCR beta chain. Its antigen is not yet known. It has no much larger one-base neighbor in the sample; base qualities were not kept. CDR1 is given as MNHEY and CDR2 as SVGEGT, both from the germline V gene. V was cut back by 2 bases and J by 7 bases, leaving a gap of 15 bases between them. The CDR3 contains 15 residues, cysteine and phenylalanine counted. Only the CDR3 part of the read is kept: 45 bases, read in frame from the first base. Sequencing was carried out with an Illumina HiSeq 2500. TCR beta libraries were prepared by quantitative 5'-RACE with molecular barcodes. Under the source paper's analysis protocol: A new computational method, built on a probabilistic model of VDJ rearrangement, was used to identify disease-linked TCR variants. TCRdb's own reprocessing of the public reads used fastp at Q25 and MiXCR and kept productive beta chains. Duplicate CDR3 protein sequences are folded into a single record with the most common DNA and genes. These V and J calls are TCRdb output, not the study's own analysis. This sample comprises roughly 30,000 distinct CDR3 sequences, more than 30% of them detected only once. The ten largest clonotypes hold about 48% of the sample.

The source of the sample is a study of CD8 T cells in ankylosing spondylitis (dated 2017 in TCRdb). A note on the overall study: The study set out to find disease-linked TCR variants by profiling T cell receptor beta repertoires in ankylosing spondylitis patients and healthy donors. The full study cohort comprised roughly 24 ankylosing spondylitis patients and some 110 healthy donors. Peripheral blood was sampled, and synovial fluid was also collected from ankylosing spondylitis patients.

What the authors observed across the whole study: A TCR beta motif made up of roughly eight highly homologous amino acid variants appeared to be characteristic of blood from ankylosing spondylitis patients. Significant enrichment of the disease-linked clones was reported in matched synovial fluid samples from ankylosing spondylitis patients. In peripheral blood, the disease-linked clones were found at relatively low frequencies and had a CD8+ phenotype. Some of the motif variants had been reported before in the synovial fluid and blood of reactive arthritis patients, a finding that suggests common disease-initiation mechanisms.

Synovial fluid samples were paired with blood samples taken from the same ankylosing spondylitis patients. Sample: synovial fluid, either unsorted or a sorted T cell fraction (not recorded which). The TCR was taken from a male donor with ankylosing spondylitis. The V gene is TRBV6-2 or TRBV6-3 and the J gene is TRBJ1-5; the D gene identity is not certain. The CDR3 has the sequence CASSYSPDTAQPQHF. The nucleotide sequence is TGTGCCAGCAGTTACAGTCCAGATACGGCCCAGCCCCAGCATTTT.